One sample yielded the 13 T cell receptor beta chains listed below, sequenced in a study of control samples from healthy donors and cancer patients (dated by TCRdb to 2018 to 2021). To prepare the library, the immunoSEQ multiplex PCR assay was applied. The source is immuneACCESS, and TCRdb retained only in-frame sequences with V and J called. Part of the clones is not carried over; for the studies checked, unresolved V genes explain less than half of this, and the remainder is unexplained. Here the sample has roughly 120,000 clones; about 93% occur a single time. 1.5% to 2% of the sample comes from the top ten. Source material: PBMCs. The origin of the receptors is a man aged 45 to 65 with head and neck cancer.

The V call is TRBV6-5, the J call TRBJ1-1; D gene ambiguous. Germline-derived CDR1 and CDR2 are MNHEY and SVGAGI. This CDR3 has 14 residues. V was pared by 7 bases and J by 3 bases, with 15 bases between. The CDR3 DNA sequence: TGTGCCAGCAAACGCCGAAGCGGCGACACTGAAGCTTTCTTT. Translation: CASKRRSGDTEAFF.

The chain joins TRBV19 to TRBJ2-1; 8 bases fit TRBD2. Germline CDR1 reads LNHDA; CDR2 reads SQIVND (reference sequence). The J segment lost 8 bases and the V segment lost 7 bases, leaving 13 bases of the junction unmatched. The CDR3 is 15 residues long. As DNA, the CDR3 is TGTGCCAGTATATTTAAGGCGGGGGGACGGGATGAGCAGTTCTTC. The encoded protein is CASIFKAGGRDEQFF.

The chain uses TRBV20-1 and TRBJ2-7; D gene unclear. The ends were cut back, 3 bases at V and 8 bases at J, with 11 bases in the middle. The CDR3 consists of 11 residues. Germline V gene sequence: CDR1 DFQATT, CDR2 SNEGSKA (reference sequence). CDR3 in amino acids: CSASLSAQQYF. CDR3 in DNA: TGCAGTGCTAGCCTTTCGGCACAGCAGTACTTC.

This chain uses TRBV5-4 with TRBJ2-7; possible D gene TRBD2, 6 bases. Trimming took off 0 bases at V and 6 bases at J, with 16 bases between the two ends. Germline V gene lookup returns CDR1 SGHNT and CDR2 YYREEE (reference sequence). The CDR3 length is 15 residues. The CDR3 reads CASSLAGGVTREQYF. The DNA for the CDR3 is TGTGCCAGCAGCTTGGCCGGAGGGGTCACCCGCGAGCAGTACTTC.

CDR3 amino acids: CASSYQANTGELFF. CDR3 sequence (DNA): TGTGCCAGCAGCTACCAAGCGAACACCGGGGAGCTGTTTTTT. V gene TRBV7-2 combines with J gene TRBJ2-2, with D uncertain. The germline CDR1 and CDR2 sequences are SGHTA and FQGNSA. CDR3 length equals 14 residues. Deletions cut 4 bases from V and 0 bases from J, with 6 bases between.

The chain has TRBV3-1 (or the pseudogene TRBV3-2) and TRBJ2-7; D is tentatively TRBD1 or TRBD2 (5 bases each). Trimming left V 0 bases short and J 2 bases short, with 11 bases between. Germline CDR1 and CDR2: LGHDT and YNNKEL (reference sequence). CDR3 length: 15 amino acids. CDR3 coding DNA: TGTGCCAGCAGCCAAGATCTAGTGGGGGCCTACGAGCAGTACTTC. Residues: CASSQDLVGAYEQYF.

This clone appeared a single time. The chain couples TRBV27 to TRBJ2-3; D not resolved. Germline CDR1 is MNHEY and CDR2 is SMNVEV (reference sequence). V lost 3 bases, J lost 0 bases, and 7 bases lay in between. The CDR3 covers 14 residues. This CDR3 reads CASSFRVSTDTQYF. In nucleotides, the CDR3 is TGTGCCAGCAGTTTCCGGGTTAGCACAGATACGCAGTATTTT.

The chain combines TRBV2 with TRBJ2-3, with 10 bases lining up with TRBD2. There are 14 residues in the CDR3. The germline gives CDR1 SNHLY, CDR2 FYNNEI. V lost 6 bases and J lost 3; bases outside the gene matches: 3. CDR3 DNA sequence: TGTGCCAGCAGCGCACTAGCGGGGACAGATACGCAGTATTTT. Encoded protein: CASSALAGTDTQYF. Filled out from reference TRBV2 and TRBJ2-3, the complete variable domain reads EPEVTQTPSHQVTQMGQEVILRCVPISNHLYFYWYRQILGQKVEFLVSFYNNEISEKSEIFDDQFSVERPDGSNFTLKIRSTKLEDSAMYFCASSALAGTDTQYFGPGTRLTVL.

The CDR3 coding sequence is TGTGCCAGCAGCGAATCAGGGTTTTCCCTCTACGAGCAGTACTTC. It encodes CASSESGFSLYEQYF. This chain links TRBV7-2 with TRBJ2-7, with D maybe TRBD1 (5 bases). Germline V gene data show CDR1 as SGHTA and CDR2 as FQGNSA. CDR3 length equals 15 residues. Trimming took off 5 bases at V and 3 bases at J, with 17 bases between the two ends.

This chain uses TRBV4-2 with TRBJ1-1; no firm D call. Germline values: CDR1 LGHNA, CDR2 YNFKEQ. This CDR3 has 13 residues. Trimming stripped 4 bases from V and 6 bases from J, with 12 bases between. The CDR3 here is CASSPNDTPEAFF. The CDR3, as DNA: TGTGCCAGCAGCCCTAACGACACGCCTGAAGCTTTCTTT.

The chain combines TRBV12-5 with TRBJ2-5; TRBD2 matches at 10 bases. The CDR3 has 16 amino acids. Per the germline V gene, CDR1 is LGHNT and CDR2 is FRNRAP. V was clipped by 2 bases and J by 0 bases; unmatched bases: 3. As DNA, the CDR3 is TGTGCTAGTGGTTTGAAGACTAGCGGGTACCAAGAGACCCAGTACTTC. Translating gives CASGLKTSGYQETQYF.

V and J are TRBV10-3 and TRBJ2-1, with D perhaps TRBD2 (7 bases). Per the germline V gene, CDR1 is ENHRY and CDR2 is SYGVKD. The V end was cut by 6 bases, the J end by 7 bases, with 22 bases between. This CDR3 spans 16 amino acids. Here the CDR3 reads CAISGRGGSLENEQFF. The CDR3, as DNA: TGTGCCATCAGCGGTCGCGGGGGCTCTCTAGAGAATGAGCAGTTCTTC.

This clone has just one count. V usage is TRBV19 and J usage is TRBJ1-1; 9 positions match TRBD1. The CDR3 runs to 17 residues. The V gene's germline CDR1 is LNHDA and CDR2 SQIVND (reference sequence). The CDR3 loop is CATVHPGTGRSNTEAFF. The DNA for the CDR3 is TGTGCTACAGTACATCCCGGGACAGGGAGATCCAACACTGAAGCTTTCTTT. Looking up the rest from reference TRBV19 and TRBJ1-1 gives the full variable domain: DGGITQSPKYLFRKEGQNVTLSCEQNLNHDAMYWYRQDPGQGLRLIYYSQIVNDFQKGDIAEGYSVSREKKESFPLTVTSAQKNPTAFYLCATVHPGTGRSNTEAFFGQGTRLTVV.